One sample yielded the 26 T cell receptor beta chains listed below, sequenced in a study of cytomegalovirus exposure and HLA in healthy donors. The method was immunoSEQ multiplex PCR; TCRdb's version includes in-frame clones alone and lacks a portion of them. Among about 190,000 clones listed, 86% were seen once. Sequencing was carried out using PBMCs. These receptors were taken from a young woman in good health and CMV-seronegative.

The rearrangement joins TRBV6-1 to TRBJ1-2, with TRBD1 identical over 11 bases. Per germline, CDR1 MNHNS and CDR2 SASEGT. This CDR3 comprises 18 residues. The V gene end was trimmed by 2 bases and the J gene end by 8 bases; junction bases not matched to a gene: 16. In nucleotides, the CDR3 is TGTGCCAGCAGTGAATTTGTTGGGGGACAGGGGGTGGCAGAGGGCTACACCTTC. Translated: CASSEFVGGQGVAEGYTF.

The chain employs TRBV6-6 and TRBJ1-1; TRBD1 matches at 10 bases. With 5 bases clipped from V and 3 bases from J, the junction kept 9 bases outside the gene matches. CDR1 and CDR2 (germline): MNHNY, SVGAGI (reference sequence). The CDR3 spans 16 residues. The CDR3 DNA reads as TGTGCCAGCAGTCTGACAGGGGGCGCGGTGGACACTGAAGCTTTCTTT. It yields the protein CASSLTGGAVDTEAFF.

The genes are TRBV11-3 and TRBJ2-1; the match to TRBD2 covers 7 bases. The V and J ends lost 1 base and 7 bases, in that order; junction bases with no gene match: 10. The germline V gene encodes CDR1 SGHNT and CDR2 YENEEA. CDR3 length equals 16 residues. The CDR3 nucleotides read TGTGCCAGCAGCTTAGGCCAATGGACTAGTATGAATGAGCAGTTCTTC. It translates to CASSLGQWTSMNEQFF.

V gene TRBV29-1 combines with J gene TRBJ1-4; the match to TRBD1 covers 10 bases. The ends lost 4 bases at V and 8 bases at J; junction bases unmatched: 7. The CDR3 spans 14 residues. The V gene's germline CDR1 is SQVTM and CDR2 ANQGSEA. Here the CDR3 reads CSVAWDRGGEKLFF. The CDR3 bases are TGCAGCGTTGCCTGGGACAGGGGTGGAGAAAAACTGTTTTTT.

This clone was counted only a few times. The V and J genes are TRBV6-5 and TRBJ2-7; TRBD2 aligns across 8 bases. In germline, CDR1 is MNHEY, CDR2 SVGAGI. The trim removed 8 bases at V and 6 bases at J, leaving 15 bases unmatched. The CDR3 runs to 15 residues. The chain's CDR3 is CASLPGGRISSEQYF. The CDR3 DNA follows: TGTGCCAGCCTTCCCGGCGGGAGGATCTCATCCGAGCAGTACTTC.

This clone was detected once. This rearrangement joins TRBV5-1 to TRBJ1-1; D gene ambiguous. The CDR3 extends over 15 amino acids. Trimming removed 1 base at V and 3 bases at J, with 13 bases between. CDR1 and CDR2 from the germline V gene are SGHRS and YFSETQ. The CDR3, as DNA: TGCGCCAGCAGCTTGAAGGGAGGAGTTGACACTGAAGCTTTCTTT. It specifies CASSLKGGVDTEAFF.

This chain connects TRBV5-4 to TRBJ2-1; TRBD2 aligns across 7 bases. V was pared by 0 bases and J by 13 bases, with 7 bases of the junction left unmatched. CDR1 and CDR2 (germline): SGHNT, YYREEE (reference sequence). The CDR3 is 13 residues long. CDR3 region: CASSLAGLAVQFF. Written as DNA, the CDR3 is TGTGCCAGCAGCTTGGCCGGGCTAGCGGTCCAGTTCTTC.

The chain's CDR3 is CASSLGGTANYGYTF. The CDR3 DNA sequence: TGTGCCAGCAGTTTAGGGGGGACAGCTAACTATGGCTACACCTTC. J is TRBJ1-2 and V is TRBV27; 7 nucleotides agree with TRBD1. CDR1 and CDR2 from the germline V gene are MNHEY and SMNVEV (reference sequence). With 2 bases clipped from V and 0 bases from J, the junction kept 3 bases outside the gene matches. The CDR3 has 15 amino acids.

This rearrangement joins TRBV7-3 to TRBJ1-2; possibly TRBD1 for D (5 bases). Germline lookup yields CDR1 SGHTA and CDR2 FQGTGA. This CDR3 is built from 13 residues. V shed 4 bases and J shed 4 bases, with 10 bases lying between them. This CDR3 is CASSSGLPYGYTF. The CDR3 DNA sequence: TGTGCCAGCAGCTCAGGGTTGCCCTATGGCTACACCTTC.

The genes are TRBV6-1 and TRBJ2-7; TRBD2 agrees at 8 bases. With 3 bases clipped from V and 1 base from J, the junction kept 8 bases outside the gene matches. The CDR3 loop spans 16 amino acids. The germline gives CDR1 MNHNS, CDR2 SASEGT. Here the CDR3 reads CASSESAGLVSYEQYF. Here the CDR3 DNA reads TGTGCCAGCAGTGAGTCCGCGGGACTAGTTTCCTACGAGCAGTACTTC.

This clone was detected once. The rearrangement joins TRBV7-2 to TRBJ2-3; 7 bases are a match to TRBD1. CDR3 size: 16 residues. Germline V gene sequence: CDR1 SGHTA, CDR2 FQGNSA. V lost 4 bases and J lost 4; bases outside the gene matches: 11. The CDR3 nucleotides read TGTGCCAGCAGCTCCCCCCGGGCAGGGGGTTCAGATACGCAGTATTTT. This gives the protein CASSSPRAGGSDTQYF.

V gene TRBV6-9 combines with J gene TRBJ2-2; 7 bases are shared with TRBD2. Looked up from germline, CDR1 is MNHGY and CDR2 is SVAAGI. The V gene end was trimmed by 4 bases and the J gene end by 3 bases; junction bases not matched to a gene: 5. The CDR3 length is 15 residues. The CDR3 sequence: CASSLGGRDTGELFF. CDR3 bases: TGTGCCAGCAGTTTGGGGGGGAGGGACACCGGGGAGCTGTTTTTT.

The CDR3 nucleotides are TGTGCCAGCAGTTACCTGACAGGACGCGAGCAGTACTTC. Translation gives CASSYLTGREQYF. The gene calls are TRBV6-6 and TRBJ2-7, with D perhaps matching TRBD1 (6 bases). This CDR3 is built from 13 residues. V lost 2 bases and J 6 bases, leaving 11 bases between the germline ends. CDR1 is MNHNY and CDR2 is SVGAGI in the germline V gene (reference sequence).

The V gene is TRBV6-6, the J gene TRBJ2-1; perhaps TRBD2 as D (6 bases). Looked up from germline, CDR1 is MNHNY and CDR2 is SVGAGI (reference sequence). V dropped 6 bases and J dropped 10 bases, with 13 bases sitting between them. The CDR3 loop spans 12 amino acids. CDR3 residues: CASSRTSSEQFF. The CDR3, as DNA: TGTGCCAGCAGCCGAACTAGCAGCGAGCAGTTCTTC.

The CDR3 sequence is CASSQERRGGYEQYF. The DNA for the CDR3 is TGCGCCAGCAGCCAAGAACGGCGGGGGGGCTACGAGCAGTACTTC. The V call is TRBV4-1, the J call TRBJ2-7; 9 nucleotides align to TRBD2. The trim removed 0 bases at V and 3 bases at J, leaving 3 bases unmatched. Germline V gene lookup returns CDR1 MGHRA and CDR2 YSYEKL. This CDR3 spans 15 amino acids.

This chain joins TRBV2 and TRBJ2-2; 9 positions match TRBD1. V dropped 8 bases and J dropped 6; count of bases not matched to a gene: 7. The CDR3 totals 14 residues. Per the germline V gene, CDR1 is SNHLY and CDR2 is FYNNEI. The CDR3 is CASLDRGMPGELFF. CDR3 DNA sequence: TGTGCCAGCTTGGACAGGGGAATGCCCGGGGAGCTGTTTTTT.

This rearrangement joins TRBV4-1 to TRBJ2-7, with 7 bases aligning to TRBD1. Unmatched junction bases numbered 14, after V lost 3 bases and J lost 3 bases. Per germline, CDR1 MGHRA and CDR2 YSYEKL. CDR3 length equals 17 residues. CDR3 residues: CASSHSQGLLRVYEQYF. The CDR3 DNA sequence: TGCGCCAGCAGCCATTCACAGGGGCTTTTGCGAGTCTACGAGCAGTACTTC.

The chain couples TRBV6-5 to TRBJ1-1; TRBD1 aligns across 8 bases. Trimming cost V 4 bases and J 3 bases; bases outside gene matches: 10. Germline V gives CDR1 MNHEY, CDR2 SVGAGI. The CDR3 has 16 amino acids. The CDR3 nucleotides read TGTGCCAGCAGTTCGCGAGGACAGGGTCCTTACACTGAAGCTTTCTTT. Protein product: CASSSRGQGPYTEAFF.

The V call is TRBV4-1, the J call TRBJ1-1; no clear D gene. Germline-derived CDR1 and CDR2 are MGHRA and YSYEKL. Trimming left V 2 bases short and J 0 bases short, with 13 bases between. The CDR3 sequence is 16 residues long. Here the CDR3 reads CASSQIYRVMNTEAFF. Written as DNA, the CDR3 is TGCGCCAGCAGCCAAATCTACCGGGTTATGAACACTGAAGCTTTCTTT.

The V and J genes are TRBV19 and TRBJ2-7, with D possibly being TRBD2 (5 bases). The CDR3 loop spans 14 amino acids. Germline-derived CDR1 and CDR2 are LNHDA and SQIVND (reference sequence). The V and J ends lost 1 base and 7 bases respectively, with 14 bases between them. The chain's CDR3 is CASSIGRPSGEQYF. In DNA, the CDR3 is TGTGCCAGTAGTATAGGCAGGCCATCGGGGGAGCAGTACTTC.

The V and J genes are TRBV6-4 and TRBJ2-2; 9 nucleotides align to TRBD1. The germline gives CDR1 MRHNA, CDR2 SNTAGT. V was clipped by 0 bases and J by 7 bases; unmatched bases: 6. This CDR3 is 16 amino acids long. CDR3 amino acids: CASSDSSQGAIGELFF. Here the CDR3 DNA reads TGTGCCAGCAGTGACTCGTCACAGGGGGCGATCGGGGAGCTGTTTTTT.

The chain links TRBV18 to TRBJ2-7; unclear D gene. V shed 3 bases and J shed 3 bases, with 9 bases lying between them. Germline-derived CDR1 and CDR2 are KGHSH and LQKENI. The CDR3 has 13 amino acids. The DNA of the CDR3 is TGTGCCAGCTCACCCACACAGATCTACGAGCAGTACTTC. It codes for CASSPTQIYEQYF.

The chain joins TRBV19 to TRBJ2-2; D perhaps matches TRBD2 (5 bases). The V end was cut by 3 bases, the J end by 7 bases, with 6 bases between. The CDR3 contains 12 residues. CDR1 is LNHDA, CDR2 SQIVND, per germline (reference sequence). The CDR3 DNA follows: TGTGCCAGTAGTATCGGGAACGGGGAGCTGTTTTTT. Residues: CASSIGNGELFF. The complete variable domain, with remaining parts taken from reference TRBV19 and TRBJ2-2, reads DGGITQSPKYLFRKEGQNVTLSCEQNLNHDAMYWYRQDPGQGLRLIYYSQIVNDFQKGDIAEGYSVSREKKESFPLTVTSAQKNPTAFYLCASSIGNGELFFGEGSRLTVL.

The chain recombines TRBV19 with TRBJ2-7, with 14 bases lining up with TRBD2. Germline V lookup: CDR1 LNHDA, CDR2 SQIVND (reference sequence). The J segment lost 6 bases and the V segment lost 10 bases, leaving 5 bases of the junction unmatched. The CDR3 spans 13 residues. The CDR3 nucleotides are TGTGCCACCCGACTAGCGGGAGGGCGCGAGCAGTACTTC. Translated: CATRLAGGREQYF.

The V call is TRBV27, the J call TRBJ1-4; tentative D call: TRBD1 (6 bases). The V end lost 5 bases, the J end lost 4 bases, and 8 bases lay between the germline ends. The CDR3 is 13 amino acids. Germline V CDR1 and CDR2: MNHEY, SMNVEV (reference sequence). The CDR3 nucleotides read TGTGCCAGCAGTGACAGGCTTAATGAAAAACTGTTTTTT. This sequence encodes CASSDRLNEKLFF.

As for this clone: Germline and junction disagree at one end, which may indicate a read error. The rearrangement links TRBV9 to TRBJ2-3, with TRBD2 matching 8 bases. Per germline, CDR1 SGDLS and CDR2 YYNGEE. This CDR3 is 18 amino acids long. In DNA form, the CDR3 reads TGTGCCAGCAGCCCGTACTATAGCGGGACCGGCCCTGGGGATACGCGGTATTTT. It is translated as CASSPYYSGTGPGDTRYF.